The table lists the clone carrying this T cell receptor (beta chain) with a few counts. Its antigen is still unknown. Germline-derived CDR1 and CDR2 are SGDLS and YYNGEE. The CDR3 has 15 residues. V shed 0 bases and J shed 4 bases, with 13 bases lying between them. This sample stems from a study of blood T cells in healthy people across ages. Combining a sample-barcoded 5' primer with a J-beta primer mix, a second PCR ran for roughly 7 to 12 cycles. Every cDNA molecule carried a tag from a template-switch adaptor bearing 12 random nucleotides. TCRdb re-analysed the 5' RACE reads in MiXCR, keeping a single row per CDR3 protein. Here the sample spans 630,000 or so distinct CDR3 sequences, about 28% being singletons. Broader study findings: Long-lived donors carried more naive CD4+ cells and greater diversity than aged donors. Age brought a roughly linear fall in TCR beta diversity measured per million T cells.

Drawn from each donor were ten milliliters of peripheral blood. This TCR derives from a woman aged 80 or older in good health. The J gene is TRBJ1-2, the V gene TRBV9; no clear D. Input material: blood. This CDR3 is CASSVGGKPPYGYTF. The CDR3 nucleotides read TGTGCCAGCAGCGTAGGAGGCAAGCCCCCCTATGGCTACACCTTC.